Below are 15 T cell receptor beta chains sequenced from a single sample in a study of CD8 T cells in ankylosing spondylitis (TCRdb year 2017). Results the study describes overall, beyond this receptor: Blood from ankylosing spondylitis patients appeared to be characterized by a TCR beta motif made up of 8 or 9 highly homologous amino acid variants.

To prepare the library, 5' RACE was applied. TCRdb shows the sequencer as Illumina HiSeq 2500. TCRdb took the public reads, trimmed them with fastp at Q25, ran MiXCR for clone calling and kept in-frame beta chains. Here each entry gathers all rows of one CDR3 protein and keeps the most common genes and DNA. In this sample the table shows 130,000 or so distinct CDR3 sequences, about a sixth of which occur a single time. In total, the top ten clones hold around a third of the sample. Their antigen targets remain unknown. Sequencing was done on a sample of blood, either unsorted or a sorted T cell fraction (not recorded which). These receptors originate from a male donor with ankylosing spondylitis.

The chain has TRBV9 and TRBJ1-2, with no clear D. Trimming removed 4 bases from V and 7 bases from J, with 26 bases in between. The CDR3 is made up of 17 amino acids. Germline CDR1 SGDLS, CDR2 YYNGEE. The CDR3 DNA reads TGTGCCAGCAGCCCCGCGATGGAGGGAACGGGTCGGGCTGGCTACACCTTC. Amino acid sequence: CASSPAMEGTGRAGYTF. Together with reference TRBV9 and TRBJ1-2, the CDR3 gives the full variable domain: DSGVTQTPKHLITATGQRVTLRCSPRSGDLSVYWYQQSLDQGLQFLIQYYNGEERAKGNILERFSAQQFPDLHSELNLSSLELGDSALYFCASSPAMEGTGRAGYTFGSGTRLTVV.

The V call is TRBV20-1, the J call TRBJ2-1; D ambiguous. V lost 3 bases and J 4 bases, leaving 13 bases between the germline ends. This CDR3 is built from 14 residues. Germline CDR1 DFQATT, CDR2 SNEGSKA (reference sequence). The CDR3 nucleotides read TGCAGTGCTAGGACAATGACTCTGTACAATGAGCAGTTCTTC. Translation gives CSARTMTLYNEQFF.

The rearrangement joins TRBV27 to TRBJ2-3, with D perhaps matching TRBD2 (5 bases). Germline CDR1 reads MNHEY; CDR2 reads SMNVEV (reference sequence). The CDR3 covers 13 residues. Trimming removed 0 bases at V and 14 bases at J, with 15 bases between. The CDR3 loop reads CASSLSRGEDPYF. In nucleotides, the CDR3 is TGTGCCAGCAGTTTATCTCGGGGAGAAGACCCGTATTTT.

This clonotype appeared many times. The CDR3 sequence is CSVEGVEAEAFF. In DNA form, the CDR3 reads TGCAGCGTTGAAGGGGTCGAGGCTGAAGCTTTCTTT. This chain uses TRBV29-1 with TRBJ1-1; D gene uncertain. Trimming cost V 1 base and J 6 bases, with 9 bases left between them. This CDR3 contains 12 residues. Germline assignment: CDR1 SQVTM and CDR2 ANQGSEA.

On this clonotype: Germline is not matched at one junction end, which may reflect a read error. The rearrangement uses TRBV6-5 and TRBJ2-2; no clear D. Germline lookup yields CDR1 MNHEY and CDR2 SVGAGI. CDR3 length equals 13 residues. The CDR3: CASSYTNIGELFF. As DNA, the CDR3 is TGTGCCAGCAGTTACACCAACATCGGGGAGCTGTTTTTT.

The chain carries TRBV11-1 and TRBJ2-3; 11 bases match TRBD2. CDR3 length: 19 amino acids. Trimming removed 4 bases from V and 5 bases from J; junction bases left unmatched: 17. CDR1 and CDR2 (germline): SGHAT, FQDESV (reference sequence). In nucleotides, the CDR3 is TGTGCCAGCAGCTCGCCAGCCCCCAAACTAGCGGGAGTTGAAGATACGCAGTATTTT. It translates to CASSSPAPKLAGVEDTQYF.

The CDR3 sequence: CASSYSMPMGAEAYEQYF. The CDR3, as DNA: TGTGCCAGCAGTTACTCGATGCCTATGGGGGCGGAAGCCTACGAGCAGTACTTC. The V gene is TRBV6-5, the J gene TRBJ2-7; maybe TRBD1 (6 bases). The V and J ends lost 0 bases and 2 bases respectively, with 20 bases between them. The CDR3 is 18 residues long. The germline CDR1 and CDR2 sequences are MNHEY and SVGAGI.

The chain combines TRBV10-3 with TRBJ2-1, with 12 nucleotides matching TRBD2. CDR1 ENHRY and CDR2 SYGVKD come from the germline V gene. V dropped 2 bases and J dropped 7; count of bases not matched to a gene: 15. This CDR3 region has 19 residues. The CDR3 DNA is TGTGCCATCAGTGAGAGGGTGACTAGCGGGAGCTATTCGACGAATGAGCAGTTCTTC. This codes for CAISERVTSGSYSTNEQFF.

The chain employs TRBV20-1 and TRBJ2-7, with 8 bases lining up with TRBD2. V trimming: 6 bases; J trimming: 0 bases; junction bases outside the gene matches: 7. Germline V gene data show CDR1 as DFQATT and CDR2 as SNEGSKA (reference sequence). This CDR3 is 14 amino acids long. DNA of the CDR3: TGCAGTGCCCAACTAGCGGATAACTCCTACGAGCAGTACTTC. Translation gives CSAQLADNSYEQYF.

The chain recombines TRBV7-8 with TRBJ2-3; TRBD1 matches 10 bases. Germline V gene sequence: CDR1 SGHVS, CDR2 FQNEAQ. This CDR3 contains 15 residues. The trim removed 4 bases at V and 6 bases at J, leaving 7 bases unmatched. CDR3 residues: CASSYHGTGEDTQYF. The CDR3 DNA reads TGTGCCAGCAGCTACCACGGGACAGGGGAGGATACGCAGTATTTT.

In its sample, this clonotype was seen a few times. This rearrangement joins TRBV15 to TRBJ1-6; no firm D call. Trimming took off 8 bases at V and 8 bases at J, with 4 bases between the two ends. Germline V gene data show CDR1 as LNHNV and CDR2 as YYDKDF (reference sequence). The CDR3 totals 10 residues. The CDR3 DNA sequence: TGTGCCACCGGGGATTCACCCCTCCACTTT. It specifies CATGDSPLHF.

The chain carries TRBV2 and TRBJ2-1, with TRBD2 identical over 8 bases. Germline lookup yields CDR1 SNHLY and CDR2 FYNNEI. V was clipped by 6 bases and J by 7 bases; unmatched bases: 5. The CDR3 consists of 13 residues. CDR3 region: CASRAGARNEQFF. In DNA, the CDR3 is TGTGCCAGCAGAGCGGGAGCAAGAAATGAGCAGTTCTTC.

This clonotype was observed a handful of times. V gene TRBV27 combines with J gene TRBJ2-5, with D perhaps TRBD1 (6 bases). CDR1 and CDR2 from the germline V gene are MNHEY and SMNVEV (reference sequence). The V end was cut by 3 bases, the J end by 3 bases, with 8 bases between. The CDR3 extends over 13 amino acids. CDR3 amino acids: CASSFRTEETQYF. The CDR3 DNA sequence: TGTGCCAGCAGTTTCAGGACAGAAGAGACCCAGTACTTC.

The J gene is TRBJ1-1, the V gene TRBV2; D remains unclear. The CDR3 has 14 residues. Germline loops: CDR1 SNHLY, CDR2 FYNNEI. V lost 7 bases, J lost 0 bases, and 12 bases lay in between. This chain's CDR3 is CASMQESLNTEAFF. CDR3 in DNA: TGTGCCAGCATGCAGGAAAGTTTGAACACTGAAGCTTTCTTT.

Many counts were recorded for this clonotype. The genes are TRBV5-1 and TRBJ2-1, with 11 bases fitting TRBD2. The V segment lost 6 bases and the J segment 6 bases; nucleotides outside the gene matches: 8. CDR1 SGHRS and CDR2 YFSETQ come from the germline V gene. This CDR3 is 15 amino acids long. Here the CDR3 DNA reads TGCGCCAGCATCCTTACTAGCGGGAGTTTCAATGAGCAGTTCTTC. Its protein is CASILTSGSFNEQFF.